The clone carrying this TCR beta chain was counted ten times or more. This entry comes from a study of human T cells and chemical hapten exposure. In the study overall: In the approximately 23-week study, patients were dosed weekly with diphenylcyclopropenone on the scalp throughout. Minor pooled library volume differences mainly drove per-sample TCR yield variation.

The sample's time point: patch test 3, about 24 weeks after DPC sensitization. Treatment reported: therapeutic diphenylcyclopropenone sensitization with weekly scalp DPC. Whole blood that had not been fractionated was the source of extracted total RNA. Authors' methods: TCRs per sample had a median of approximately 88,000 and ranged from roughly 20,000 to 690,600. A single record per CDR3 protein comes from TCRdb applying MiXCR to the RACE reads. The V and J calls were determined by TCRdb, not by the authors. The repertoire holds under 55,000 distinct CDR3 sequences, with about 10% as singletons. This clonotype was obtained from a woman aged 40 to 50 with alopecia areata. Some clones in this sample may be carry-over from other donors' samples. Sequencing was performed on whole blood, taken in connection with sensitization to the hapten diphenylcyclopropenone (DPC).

The DNA of the CDR3 is TGTGCCAGCAGCTTAGGCGGGACACAAGCTGGAGGCTACACCTTC. Amino acid sequence: CASSLGGTQAGGYTF. The chain uses TRBV7-6 and TRBJ1-2; TRBD1 is a possible D gene (6 bases). The CDR3 contains 15 residues. V was clipped by 1 base and J by 8 bases, with 17 bases between them. The V gene's germline CDR1 is SGHVS and CDR2 FNYEAQ.